This TCR beta chain is from a study of Graves' ophthalmopathy and Graves' hyperthyroidism. Trimming at V came to 5 bases and at J to 4 bases, leaving 14 bases not matched to a gene. This CDR3 region has 18 residues. Germline CDR1 is MNHEY and CDR2 is SMNVEV (reference sequence). The TCR beta CDR3 regions underwent amplification from RNA transcripts. Second-round multiplex PCR came after first-round RT-PCR with HTBI primers. MiXCR was run by TCRdb on the multiplex PCR reads, yielding one entry per CDR3 protein. The table has about 410,000 distinct CDR3 sequences, approximately 20% seen once; the top ten hold 1.6%. This clonotype was observed many times.

This chain connects TRBV27 to TRBJ1-6, with TRBD1 matching over 7 bases. Specimen: peripheral blood. This receptor was obtained from a woman younger than 30 with Graves' ophthalmopathy. The CDR3 coding sequence is TGTGCCAGCAGTAGGGGACAGAACAAGTCGATATATAATTCACCCCTCCACTTT. Translation: CASSRGQNKSIYNSPLHF.